This T cell receptor (beta chain) was recovered during a study of Graves' ophthalmopathy and Graves' hyperthyroidism. Scientists amplified the TCR beta CDR3 regions from RNA transcripts. After a first-round RT-PCR with HTBI primers, a second-round multiplex PCR was run. A single record per CDR3 protein comes from TCRdb applying MiXCR to the multiplex PCR reads. This table holds 340,000 or so distinct CDR3 sequences, 17% found once. The count of this clonotype is one. CDR1 DFQATT and CDR2 SNEGSKA come from the germline V gene (reference sequence). The CDR3 length is 14 residues. Trimming cost V 3 bases and J 2 bases; bases outside gene matches: 5. Diagnosis used clinical symptoms, serum thyroxine, TRAb, thyroid ultrasound and orbital computed tomography.

Sequences were obtained from peripheral blood. This chain joins TRBV20-1 and TRBJ2-5; TRBD1 matches at 8 bases. This receptor was obtained from an adult man with Graves' ophthalmopathy. In DNA, the CDR3 is TGCAGTGCTAGTGATAACAGGGGGCAAGAGACCCAGTACTTC. It specifies CSASDNRGQETQYF.